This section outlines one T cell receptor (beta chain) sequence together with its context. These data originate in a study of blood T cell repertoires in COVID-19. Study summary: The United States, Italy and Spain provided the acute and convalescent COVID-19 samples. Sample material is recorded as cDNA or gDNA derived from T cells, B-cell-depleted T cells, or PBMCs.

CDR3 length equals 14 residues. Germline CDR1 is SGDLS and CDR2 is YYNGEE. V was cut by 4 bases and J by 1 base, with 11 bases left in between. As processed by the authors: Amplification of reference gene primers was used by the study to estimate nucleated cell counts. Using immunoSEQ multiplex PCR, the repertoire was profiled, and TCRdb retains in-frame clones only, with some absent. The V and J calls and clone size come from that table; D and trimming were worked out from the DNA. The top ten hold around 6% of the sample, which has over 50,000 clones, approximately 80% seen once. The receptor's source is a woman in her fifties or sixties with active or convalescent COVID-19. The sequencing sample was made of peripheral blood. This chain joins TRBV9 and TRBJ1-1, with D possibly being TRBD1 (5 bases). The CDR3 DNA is TGTGCCAGCAGCACCTCCACAGGGAACACTGAAGCTTTCTTT. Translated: CASSTSTGNTEAFF.